This T cell receptor beta chain was sequenced during a study of OX40 agonist ivuxolimab in advanced cancers. Turning to the study itself: Patients were given ivuxolimab, an antibody that agonizes OX40 (CD134). Partial responses were achieved by three patients: one hepatocellular carcinoma, two cutaneous melanoma.

The data were produced by immunoSEQ multiplex PCR, yet TCRdb's version contains in-frame clones alone and is incomplete. The profile shows 85,000 to 100,000 clones, about 85% of them singletons. The CDR3 spans 14 residues. The germline V and J ends were trimmed by 4 bases and 4 bases, with 13 bases remaining between them. Germline assignment: CDR1 SGDLS and CDR2 YYNGEE. V and J are TRBV9 and TRBJ2-3; D unclear. The sequencing used CD4+ or CD8+ T cells sorted from blood, collected in a trial of the OX40 agonist ivuxolimab. The TCR comes from an adult with an advanced solid tumor such as melanoma, head and neck, liver or kidney cancer. CDR3 nucleotide sequence: TGTGCCAGCAGCTACCTACGTGCCCCAGATACGCAGTATTTT. Translating it yields CASSYLRAPDTQYF.